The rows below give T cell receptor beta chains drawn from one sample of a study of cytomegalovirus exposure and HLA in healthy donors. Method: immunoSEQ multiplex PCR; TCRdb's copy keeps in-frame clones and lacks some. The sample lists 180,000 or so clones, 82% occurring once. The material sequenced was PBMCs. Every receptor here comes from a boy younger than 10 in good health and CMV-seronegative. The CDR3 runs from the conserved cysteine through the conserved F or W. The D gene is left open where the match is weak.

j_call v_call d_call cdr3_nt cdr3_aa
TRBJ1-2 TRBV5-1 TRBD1 TGCGCCAGCAGCTTGGCCCGGGACAGGAACTATGGCTACACCTTC CASSLARDRNYGYTF
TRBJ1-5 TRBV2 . TGTGCCAGCAGTGATGAATCGGGGGATCAGCCCCAGCATTTT CASSDESGDQPQHF
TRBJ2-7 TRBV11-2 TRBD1 TGTGCCAGCAGCCGGGACAGGGGCCCTTACGAGCAGTACTTC CASSRDRGPYEQYF
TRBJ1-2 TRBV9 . TGTGCCAGCAGCCCTCCCGGACACGGCTATGGCTACACCTTC CASSPPGHGYGYTF
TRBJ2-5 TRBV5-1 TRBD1 TGCGCCAGTCGGGACAGGGAGACCCAGTACTTC CASRDRETQYF
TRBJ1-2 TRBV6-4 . TGTGCCAGCAGTGCGGGGGGCGGCTATGGCTACACCTTC CASSAGGGYGYTF
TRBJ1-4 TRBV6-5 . TGTGCCAGCAGTTATGTAAGGGGGACTAATGAAAAACTGTTTTTT CASSYVRGTNEKLFF
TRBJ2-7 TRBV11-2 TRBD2 TGTGCCAGCTCGACTAGCGGTCACGAGCAGTACTTC CASSTSGHEQYF
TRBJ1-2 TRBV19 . TGTGCCAGTAGTATCGACATACCGGATGGCTACACCTTC CASSIDIPDGYTF
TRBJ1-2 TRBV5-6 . TGTGCCAGCAGCTTGGGGTCGAGGCCTGACACCTTC CASSLGSRPDTF
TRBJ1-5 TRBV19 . TGTGCCAGTATAGGGGATGGGCAGCCCCAGCATTTT CASIGDGQPQHF
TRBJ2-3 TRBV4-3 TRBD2 TGCGCCAGCAGCCAAGTGGCTGGGCTAGCGGGGGGCCCAGATACGCAGTATTTT CASSQVAGLAGGPDTQYF
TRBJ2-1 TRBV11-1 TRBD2 TGTGCCAGCAGCTTAGTTAGCGGGGGCAATGAGCAGTTCTTC CASSLVSGGNEQFF
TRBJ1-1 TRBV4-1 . TGCGCCAGCAGCCAAGTCTGGCATATTGGGGCGACCAAAGCTTTCTTT CASSQVWHIGATKAFF
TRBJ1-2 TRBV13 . TGTGCCAGCAGCTCCAACCGGGGGTTCTTCGGCTACACCTTC CASSSNRGFFGYTF
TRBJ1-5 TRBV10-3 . TGTGCCATCAGCGGTAACAGGGTGGGGATAAGCAATCAGCCCCAGCATTTT CAISGNRVGISNQPQHF
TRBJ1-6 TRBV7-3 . TGTGCCAGCAGCCATGGGGGGAATTCACCCCTCCACTTT CASSHGGNSPLHF